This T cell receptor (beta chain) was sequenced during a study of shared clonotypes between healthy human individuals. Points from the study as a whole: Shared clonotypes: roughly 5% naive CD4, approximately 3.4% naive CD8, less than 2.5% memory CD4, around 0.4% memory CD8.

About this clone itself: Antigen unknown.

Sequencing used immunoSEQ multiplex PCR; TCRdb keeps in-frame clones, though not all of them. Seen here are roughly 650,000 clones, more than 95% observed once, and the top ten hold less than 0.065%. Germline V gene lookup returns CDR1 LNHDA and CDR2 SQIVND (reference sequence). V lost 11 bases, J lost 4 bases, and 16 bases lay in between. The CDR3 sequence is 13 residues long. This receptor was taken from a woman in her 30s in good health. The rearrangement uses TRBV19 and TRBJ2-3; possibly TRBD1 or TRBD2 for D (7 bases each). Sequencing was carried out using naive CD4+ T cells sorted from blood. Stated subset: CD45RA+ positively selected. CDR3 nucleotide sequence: TGTGCCTCCGGGGGGCAGGGGGCAGATACGCAGTATTTT. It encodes CASGGQGADTQYF.